The 22 T cell receptor beta chains in this list originate from one sample, sequenced in a study of blood T cell repertoires in COVID-19. Produced via immunoSEQ multiplex PCR; TCRdb's table is partial and in-frame only. The sample lists about 340,000 clones, about nine tenths seen once, with 5.5% to 7.5% in the top ten. Sequenced material: peripheral blood. The origin of the receptors is a woman between 65 and 79 years old with COVID-19, enrolled during active disease.

The chain carries TRBV6-5 and TRBJ1-5; D is unresolved. V gave up 8 bases and J gave up 7 bases, with 18 bases separating them. The CDR3 spans 14 residues. Germline assignment: CDR1 MNHEY and CDR2 SVGAGI. Here the CDR3 reads CASVLEGSAQPQHF. The CDR3 region has the DNA TGTGCCAGCGTTCTTGAGGGCTCAGCACAGCCCCAGCATTTT.

This chain uses TRBV6-6 with TRBJ2-1; 9 bases align to TRBD1. Germline V gives CDR1 MNHNY, CDR2 SVGAGI (reference sequence). The length of the CDR3 is 14 residues. V lost 3 bases, J lost 4 bases, and 1 base stayed unmatched. CDR3 protein: CASSYGTGYNEQFF. CDR3 sequence (DNA): TGTGCCAGCAGTTATGGGACAGGGTACAATGAGCAGTTCTTC.

The rearrangement joins TRBV6-6 to TRBJ1-5; 7 nucleotides line up with TRBD1. Looked up from germline, CDR1 is MNHNY and CDR2 is SVGAGI (reference sequence). With 5 bases clipped from V and 0 bases from J, the junction kept 7 bases outside the gene matches. The CDR3 is 16 amino acids. The CDR3 DNA sequence: TGTGCCAGCAGTACGGAGGGGACAGTTAGCAATCAGCCCCAGCATTTT. The encoded protein is CASSTEGTVSNQPQHF.

Written as DNA, the CDR3 is TGTGCCAGCAGTGAAGGCAGGGTGAATCAGCCCCAGCATTTT. Its protein is CASSEGRVNQPQHF. The chain combines TRBV6-1 with TRBJ1-5; possibly TRBD1 for D (5 bases). The germline V gene encodes CDR1 MNHNS and CDR2 SASEGT. V lost 1 base and J 4 bases, leaving 8 bases between the germline ends. The CDR3 has 14 amino acids.

The CDR3 DNA sequence: TGTGCCAGCAGCACCGGGACACTCACAACTAATGAAAAACTGTTTTTT. Translation: CASSTGTLTTNEKLFF. The V call is TRBV7-9, the J call TRBJ1-4; tentatively, D is TRBD1 (6 bases). CDR3 length equals 16 residues. Trimming pared 5 bases from V and 0 bases from J, leaving 13 bases between. CDR1 is SEHNR and CDR2 is FQNEAQ in the germline V gene (reference sequence).

The chain combines TRBV5-6 with TRBJ2-1, with 12 bases fitting TRBD2. The junction had 6 bases not matched to a gene; V was cut back by 5 bases and J by 0 bases. Germline lookup yields CDR1 SGHDT and CDR2 YYEEEE. The CDR3 length is 17 residues. The CDR3 reads CASSSLAGGSSYNEQFF. The CDR3 nucleotides read TGTGCCAGCAGTTCACTAGCGGGAGGAAGCTCCTACAATGAGCAGTTCTTC. Filled out from reference TRBV5-6 and TRBJ2-1, the complete variable domain reads DAGVTQSPTHLIKTRGQQVTLRCSPKSGHDTVSWYQQALGQGPQFIFQYYEEEERQRGNFPDRFSGHQFPNYSSELNVNALLLGDSALYLCASSSLAGGSSYNEQFFGPGTRLTVL.

The chain combines TRBV19 with TRBJ1-3; TRBD1 agrees at 7 bases. The junction had 10 bases not matched to a gene; V was cut back by 5 bases and J by 0 bases. The germline V gene encodes CDR1 LNHDA and CDR2 SQIVND (reference sequence). CDR3 length: 17 amino acids. Here the CDR3 reads CASSPRDRVYSGNTIYF. The CDR3 bases are TGTGCCAGTAGTCCCCGGGACAGAGTCTACTCTGGAAACACCATATATTTT.

The gene calls are TRBV7-9 and TRBJ2-1, with 8 bases matching TRBD2. Germline assignment: CDR1 SEHNR and CDR2 FQNEAQ (reference sequence). The CDR3 has 17 residues. V lost 7 bases to trimming and J lost 2 bases; unmatched junction nucleotides: 13. CDR3 region: CASTLGGASGPYNEQFF. CDR3 nucleotide sequence: TGTGCCAGCACCCTAGGAGGGGCTAGCGGGCCCTACAATGAGCAGTTCTTC.

The rearrangement joins TRBV2 to TRBJ1-6; the match to TRBD1 covers 9 bases. Trimming took 2 bases from V and 5 from J; bases not matched to a gene: 7. The CDR3 covers 17 residues. In germline, CDR1 is SNHLY, CDR2 FYNNEI. The CDR3 loop reads CASSEQGTGINNSPLHF. In DNA form, the CDR3 reads TGTGCCAGCAGTGAACAGGGGACAGGGATCAATAATTCACCCCTCCACTTT.

The chain is built from TRBV4-1 and TRBJ1-1; 7 bases fit TRBD1. CDR1 is MGHRA and CDR2 is YSYEKL in the germline V gene. The CDR3 runs to 16 residues. V gave up 0 bases and J gave up 3 bases; unmatched junction bases: 7. Here the CDR3 reads CASSQESGGWDTEAFF. The CDR3 DNA follows: TGCGCCAGCAGCCAAGAGTCAGGGGGTTGGGACACTGAAGCTTTCTTT.

Remarks on this clone: The sample holds other DNA sequences that translate to the same CDR3. The chain has TRBV18 and TRBJ2-5; 7 bases line up with TRBD2. The CDR3 is 13 residues long. Per the germline V gene, CDR1 is KGHSH and CDR2 is LQKENI. The V and J ends lost 1 base and 5 bases, in that order; junction bases with no gene match: 1. The CDR3 sequence is CASSPLGRETQYF. CDR3 in DNA: TGTGCCAGCTCACCACTCGGGAGGGAGACCCAGTACTTC.

This clone was observed once. Other DNA sequences in the same sample also yield this CDR3. The chain employs TRBV5-1 and TRBJ2-2; 8 nucleotides match TRBD2. The trim removed 0 bases at V and 7 bases at J, leaving 5 bases unmatched. The CDR3 contains 15 residues. In germline, CDR1 is SGHRS, CDR2 YFSETQ. CDR3 sequence: CASSLETAGGGELFF. CDR3 nucleotide sequence: TGCGCCAGCAGCTTGGAGACCGCGGGGGGCGGGGAGCTGTTTTTT.

The rearrangement uses TRBV29-1 and TRBJ1-1; D gene unclear. CDR3 length equals 13 residues. CDR1 and CDR2 (germline): SQVTM, ANQGSEA. V lost 1 base, J lost 2 bases, and 8 bases lay in between. In DNA, the CDR3 is TGCAGCGTTGAAGGACGGGTCAACACTGAAGCTTTCTTT. Amino acid sequence: CSVEGRVNTEAFF.

This chain uses TRBV10-3 with TRBJ1-2, with D hard to call. Looked up from germline, CDR1 is ENHRY and CDR2 is SYGVKD. Trimming cost V 3 bases and J 4 bases, with 9 bases left between them. CDR3 length: 13 residues. The CDR3 sequence is CAISESGSYGYTF. The DNA for the CDR3 is TGTGCCATCAGTGAATCCGGGTCCTATGGCTACACCTTC.

The V call is TRBV5-8, the J call TRBJ2-5; 7 bases are shared with TRBD1. Germline V gives CDR1 SGHTS, CDR2 YDEGEE. The V segment lost 6 bases and the J segment 2 bases; nucleotides outside the gene matches: 10. This CDR3 region has 15 residues. As DNA, the CDR3 is TGTGCCAGCATTCGATATGGGACAGCACAAGAGACCCAGTACTTC. Protein product: CASIRYGTAQETQYF.

The chain carries TRBV10-3 and TRBJ2-3; 7 positions agree with TRBD1. Germline lookup yields CDR1 ENHRY and CDR2 SYGVKD. The CDR3 totals 16 residues. Germline trimming cut 3 bases from V and 5 bases from J; bases unmatched to any gene: 11. Here the CDR3 DNA reads TGTGCCATCAGTGACCAACTTCGACAGGGTCAAGATACGCAGTATTTT. This encodes CAISDQLRQGQDTQYF.

V gene TRBV6-6 combines with J gene TRBJ2-1, with TRBD2 matching 10 bases. After removal of 4 bases from V and 8 bases from J, the junction contained 8 bases not matched to a gene. Germline V lookup: CDR1 MNHNY, CDR2 SVGAGI (reference sequence). The CDR3 consists of 15 residues. This chain's CDR3 is CASSLPLAGADEQFF. CDR3 in DNA: TGTGCCAGCAGTTTACCCCTAGCGGGGGCGGATGAGCAGTTCTTC.

With regard to this clone: Within the sample, other DNA sequences also encode this same CDR3. The rearrangement uses TRBV29-1 and TRBJ1-1; D is uncertain. Trimming pared 3 bases from V and 0 bases from J, leaving 5 bases between. This CDR3 contains 12 residues. The V gene's germline CDR1 is SQVTM and CDR2 ANQGSEA. The CDR3 region is CSVERVNTEAFF. The CDR3 DNA sequence: TGCAGCGTTGAGCGTGTGAACACTGAAGCTTTCTTT.

DNA for the CDR3: TGTGCCAGCAGCCAAGGGCGGCTATATGGCTACACCTTC. Translating gives CASSQGRLYGYTF. The V gene is TRBV14, the J gene TRBJ1-2; D gene uncertain. The CDR3 is 13 amino acids. V was pared by 1 base and J by 5 bases, with 8 bases between. CDR1 is SGHDN and CDR2 is FVKESK in the germline V gene.

The chain has TRBV18 and TRBJ2-1; the D gene is possibly TRBD1 (6 bases). CDR1 is KGHSH and CDR2 is LQKENI in the germline V gene. Deletions cut 3 bases from V and 6 bases from J, with 18 bases between. This CDR3 has 16 amino acids. This CDR3 is CASSPITQGEGNEQFF. The CDR3 nucleotides read TGTGCCAGCTCACCTATAACACAGGGTGAAGGCAATGAGCAGTTCTTC.

The rearrangement uses TRBV7-9 and TRBJ1-1, with D possibly matching TRBD1 (5 bases). CDR3 length equals 15 residues. V lost 0 bases, J lost 1 base, and 9 bases lay in between. CDR1 and CDR2 from the germline V gene are SEHNR and FQNEAQ (reference sequence). CDR3: CASSLAPQENTEAFF. The DNA of the CDR3 is TGTGCCAGCAGCTTAGCTCCACAGGAGAACACTGAAGCTTTCTTT.

The chain recombines TRBV27 with TRBJ1-1, with D maybe TRBD1 (6 bases). The CDR3 runs 12 residues. Germline-derived CDR1 and CDR2 are MNHEY and SMNVEV (reference sequence). V lost 4 bases to trimming and J lost 10 bases, with 13 bases between them. CDR3 nucleotides: TGTGCCAGCAGTTCTAACTGGGGGCTAGCTTTCTTT. Translated: CASSSNWGLAFF.